These T cell receptor beta chains were read from a single sample in a study of human T cells and chemical hapten exposure. TCRdb analysed the RACE reads with MiXCR anew, one entry per CDR3 protein. There are roughly 62,000 distinct CDR3 sequences in the sample; roughly 12% occur only once, and around 2.4% lies in the top ten. The source was whole blood, collected in connection with sensitization to the hapten diphenylcyclopropenone (DPC). These receptors were taken from a man aged 25-45 years with alopecia areata. Some clones in this sample may be carry-over from other donors' samples. The CDR3 runs from the conserved cysteine through the conserved F or W. The D gene is left open where the match is weak. Only some rows state a clone size, as once, few, many or a class for expanded clones.

many	TRBV10-3	TRBJ1-6	-	16	TGTGCCATCAGTGAGCCACAGGGACGGGGTAATTCACCCCTCCACTTT	CAISEPQGRGNSPLHF
-	TRBV18	TRBJ2-5	TRBD1	15	TGTGCCAGCTCACCGACGACAGGGGTTTTGCAGACCCAGTACTTC	CASSPTTGVLQTQYF
many	TRBV6-4	TRBJ2-2	-	14	TGTGCCAGCAGTGACACCAACCGTCGGGGGGAGCTGTTTTTT	CASSDTNRRGELFF
few	TRBV18	TRBJ1-3	TRBD1	15	TGTGCCAGCTCACCGGGACAGCTCTCTGGAAACACCATATATTTT	CASSPGQLSGNTIYF
-	TRBV28	TRBJ1-6	-	12	TGTGCCAGCAGCCCCACAGGCTACAGCCTCCACTTT	CASSPTGYSLHF
-	TRBV7-6	TRBJ1-4	-	12	TGTGCCAGCAGCCCACTAAATGAAAAACTGTTTTTT	CASSPLNEKLFF
many	TRBV20-1	TRBJ2-5	TRBD1	15	TGCAGTGCTAGTTCGCTGGACAGGGGGCTCGGGACCCAGTACTTC	CSASSLDRGLGTQYF
few	TRBV3-1	TRBJ2-7	-	14	TGTGCCAGCAGCCCAGGCCCAGGCCTCTACGAGCAGTACTTC	CASSPGPGLYEQYF
few	TRBV5-1	TRBJ2-7	-	15	TGCGCCAGCAGCTTAGGGGGTTTAAGCTCCTACGAGCTGTACTTC	CASSLGGLSSYELYF
many	TRBV10-3	TRBJ2-1	-	15	TGTGCCATCAGTGAAAGGAGGGCTGGAGACAATGAGCAGTTCTTC	CAISERRAGDNEQFF
many	TRBV28	TRBJ2-4	-	15	TGTGCCAGCAGTACGGGGTCGATAGCCAAAAACATTCAGTACTTC	CASSTGSIAKNIQYF
many	TRBV20-1	TRBJ1-5	-	15	TGCAGTGCTAGAGACCGGGGGGAAAGCAATCAGCCCCAGCATTTT	CSARDRGESNQPQHF
few	TRBV29-1	TRBJ2-7	-	11	TGCAGCGTTGCTGATACCTACGAGCAGTACTTC	CSVADTYEQYF
-	TRBV27	TRBJ1-6	TRBD1	14	TGTGCCAGCAGTCCTCAGGGGGCGGGTTCACCCCTCCACTTT	CASSPQGAGSPLHF
medium-sized	TRBV11-2	TRBJ2-7	-	13	TGTGCCAGCAGCTTAGAACCGCCTAGCGAGCAGTACTTC	CASSLEPPSEQYF
many	TRBV19	TRBJ2-1	TRBD2	18	TGTGCCAGTAGTATAGAGTCTAGCGGGGGGTGGTCCTACAATGAGCAGTTCTTC	CASSIESSGGWSYNEQFF
few	TRBV7-3	TRBJ2-1	-	16	TGTGCCAGCAGTCCAGAACCGTTACGTCCCTACAATGAGCAGTTCTTC	CASSPEPLRPYNEQFF
-	TRBV18	TRBJ1-1	-	13	TGTGCCAGCTCACCAATATCGGGGAATGAAGCTTTCTTT	CASSPISGNEAFF
-	TRBV28	TRBJ2-7	-	18	TGTGCCAGCAGCACCTGGAGGGTACCAGGACAGAAGACCTACGAGCAGTACTTC	CASSTWRVPGQKTYEQYF
-	TRBV29-1	TRBJ2-3	-	13	TGCAGCGTTCGGGTCTATAGCACAGATACGCAGTATTTT	CSVRVYSTDTQYF
-	TRBV6-6	TRBJ2-2	-	14	TGTGCCAGCAGATTGGGGGGAAACACCGGGGAGCTGTTTTTT	CASRLGGNTGELFF
few	TRBV4-2	TRBJ2-1	-	15	TGTGCCAGCAGCCAAGATCAATCCCCCGACAATGAGCAGTTCTTC	CASSQDQSPDNEQFF
few	TRBV7-2	TRBJ1-1	-	15	TGTGCCAGCAGCTTAGTTAATGGAGGGAACACTGAAGCTTTCTTT	CASSLVNGGNTEAFF
-	TRBV7-9	TRBJ2-2	-	12	TGTGCCAGCAGCTTAGATCCCGGGGAGCTGTTTTTT	CASSLDPGELFF
many	TRBV5-4	TRBJ1-1	TRBD1	15	TGTGCCAGCAGCTTGCGGGACAGAATGAACACTGAAGCTTTCTTT	CASSLRDRMNTEAFF
few	TRBV7-6	TRBJ2-2	TRBD1	15	TGTGCCAGCAGCCAAGGGGGCTTGAACACCGGGGAGCTGTTTTTT	CASSQGGLNTGELFF
many	TRBV7-8	TRBJ1-1	-	13	TGTGCCAGCAGCCCCAGCCGGTGGCCTGAAGCTTTCTTT	CASSPSRWPEAFF
-	TRBV9	TRBJ2-5	TRBD2	13	TGTGCCAGCAGTAGCGGGGGGAAAGAGACCCAGTACTTC	CASSSGGKETQYF
-	TRBV12-5	TRBJ2-1	-	11	TGTGCTAGTGGTTTTGGGTATGAGCAGTTCTTC	CASGFGYEQFF
-	TRBV28	TRBJ2-4	-	16	TGTGCCAGCAGTTTTAGTCAGGGTCCAGCCAAAAACATTCAGTACTTC	CASSFSQGPAKNIQYF
many	TRBV7-9	TRBJ1-2	TRBD1	15	TGTGCCAGCAGCTTAGGCCATGGACAGGGCTATGGCTACACCTTC	CASSLGHGQGYGYTF
few	TRBV7-2	TRBJ2-3	-	13	TGTGATCCCTCCAAGCCCGTGGTGGATACGCAGTATTTT	CDPSKPVVDTQYF
-	TRBV5-3	TRBJ2-2	TRBD1	14	TGTGCCAGAAGCACGGGACAGGGTCCCGGGGAGCTGTTTTTT	CARSTGQGPGELFF
few	TRBV24-1	TRBJ2-1	TRBD2	18	TGTGCCACCGGTGAGACTAGCGGGGGGGCCGGTTCCTACAATGAGCAGTTCTTC	CATGETSGGAGSYNEQFF
-	TRBV9	TRBJ1-3	-	16	TGTGCCAGCAGCGTAGGGGGCGGAAGCTCTGGAAACACCATATATTTT	CASSVGGGSSGNTIYF
few	TRBV20-1	TRBJ2-3	-	13	TGCAGTGCTAGATCTACCCGGGCGGATACGCAGTATTTT	CSARSTRADTQYF
-	TRBV15	TRBJ2-7	-	13	TGTGCCACCAGCAGAGACGAGAACTACGAGCAGTACTTC	CATSRDENYEQYF
many	TRBV12-3/TRBV12-4	TRBJ2-3	-	14	TGTGCCAGCAGTTCGCAGGGACACACAGATACGCAGTATTTT	CASSSQGHTDTQYF
many	TRBV7-2	TRBJ2-3	TRBD1	15	TGTGCCAGCAGTCCCGACAGGGGGCGGGGAGATACGCAGTATTTT	CASSPDRGRGDTQYF
-	TRBV28	TRBJ2-7	-	14	TGTGCCAGCAGTTCACCGGGACACTCCTACGAGCAGTACTTC	CASSSPGHSYEQYF
-	TRBV12-3/TRBV12-4	TRBJ2-5	-	11	TGTGCCAGCAGTTCATCGCAGACCCAGTACTTC	CASSSSQTQYF
many	TRBV5-1	TRBJ1-1	-	14	TGCGCCAGCAGCTTGGGGGCAGGAACTACTGAAGCTTTCTTT	CASSLGAGTTEAFF
many	TRBV7-9	TRBJ2-7	-	16	TGTGCCAGCGCTCTTAGAGAGGGTTGGAGCTCCTACGAGCAGTACTTC	CASALREGWSSYEQYF
-	TRBV29-1	TRBJ2-5	-	12	TGCAGCGTTGAGGCAGGGGAAGAGACCCAGTACTTC	CSVEAGEETQYF
-	TRBV7-9	TRBJ2-7	-	15	TGTGCCAGCAGCTCAGACGCAGGGTACTCCTACGAGCAGTACTTC	CASSSDAGYSYEQYF
many	TRBV5-1	TRBJ2-7	TRBD1	14	TGCGCCAGCAGCTTGGAACAGGGGGCGTACGAGCAGTACTTC	CASSLEQGAYEQYF
many	TRBV21-1	TRBJ2-6	-	19	TGTGCCAGCAGCAAAAAGACCCCCCAAGGCACCTCTGGGGCCAACGTCCTGACTTTC	CASSKKTPQGTSGANVLTF
many	TRBV5-1	TRBJ2-3	TRBD2	15	TGCGCCAGCGTGACTAGCGGGGAGCCCACAGATACGCAGTATTTT	CASVTSGEPTDTQYF
few	TRBV24-1	TRBJ2-1	TRBD2	20	TGTGCCACCAGTGACCCCTCTGGAGGTAGCGGGGGGGCCTCCTACAATGAGCAGTTCTTC	CATSDPSGGSGGASYNEQFF
many	TRBV7-6	TRBJ1-1	-	12	TGTGCCAGCAGCTTTACTGGAACTGAAGCTTTCTTT	CASSFTGTEAFF
-	TRBV9	TRBJ2-1	TRBD1	14	TGTGCCAGCAGCGGGGGACAGAACTACAATGAGCAGTTCTTC	CASSGGQNYNEQFF
-	TRBV20-1	TRBJ2-3	TRBD2	16	TGCAGTGCTAGTTCACTAGCGGGGCTTTTACGAGATACGCAGTATTTT	CSASSLAGLLRDTQYF
-	TRBV7-2	TRBJ2-5	TRBD1	14	TGTGCCAGCAGGCGGGACAGGGGGCGGGGGACCCAGTACTTC	CASRRDRGRGTQYF